A selection of T cell receptor beta chains follows, all from one sample in a study of graft-versus-host responses after intestinal transplantation. Sequencing used immunoSEQ multiplex PCR; TCRdb keeps in-frame clones, though not all of them. The table lists about 59,000 clones, almost 95% of them singletons. For these receptors, no antigen is known. The source material was unstimulated CD4+ T cells sorted from spleen or lymph node cells, sampled before transplant. These receptors were taken from a human donor who was the organ donor for an intestinal transplant. CDR3s include the opening cysteine and the closing phenylalanine or tryptophan. A D gene is named only where the DNA matches it firmly. A clone size is listed for some rows: how often the clone was seen (once, few, many), or a class if it is expanded.

D gene,J gene,clone size,V gene,CDR3 DNA,CDR3 protein
TRBD1,TRBJ1-1,.,TRBV29-1,TGCAGCGTAGACAGGGGGAACGCTGAAGCTTTCTTT,CSVDRGNAEAFF
TRBD2,TRBJ2-5,once,TRBV7-7,TGTGCTAGCAGCCCGAATTCCGCGGGGGGCGGGGAGACCCAGTACTTC,CASSPNSAGGGETQYF
.,TRBJ2-1,.,TRBV6-6,TGTGCCAGCAGTTACTCGTCAGCAGAGAATGAGCAGTTCTTC,CASSYSSAENEQFF
TRBD1,TRBJ1-1,.,TRBV27,TGTGCCAGCAGTTTAAGGGGACAGGCACGGGGGAACACTGAAGCTTTCTTT,CASSLRGQARGNTEAFF
TRBD1,TRBJ2-7,.,TRBV11-1,TGTGCCAGCAGCCGCAGGGGACAGGGAAATTACGAGCAGTACTTC,CASSRRGQGNYEQYF
.,TRBJ1-3,.,TRBV10-2,TGCGCCAGCAGTGTCGTCGGATCTGGAAACACCATATATTTT,CASSVVGSGNTIYF
.,TRBJ1-1,.,TRBV7-9,TGTGCCAGCAGCTTAAGCAGGAACACTGAAGCTTTCTTT,CASSLSRNTEAFF
.,TRBJ1-2,.,TRBV6-6,TGTGCCAGCAGTTATAGTTCCAGGAGCCACTATGGCTACACCTTC,CASSYSSRSHYGYTF
TRBD2,TRBJ2-1,.,TRBV9,TGTGCCAGCAGTCCTGGAGCGGGGGGGACCTACAATGAGCAGTTCTTC,CASSPGAGGTYNEQFF
.,TRBJ2-2,.,TRBV7-2,TGTGCCAGCACCTTCCAATCGAGACAAAACACCGGGGAGCTGTTTTTT,CASTFQSRQNTGELFF
.,TRBJ2-5,.,TRBV7-9,TGTGCCAGCAGCTTTTACTCCGGGATCCAAGAGACCCAGTACTTC,CASSFYSGIQETQYF
.,TRBJ2-1,.,TRBV11-2,TGTGCCAGCAGCCCCTTGGGGGGGGGCAGGGATGAGCAGTTCTTC,CASSPLGGGRDEQFF
TRBD2,TRBJ2-7,.,TRBV7-8,TGTGCCAGCAGCCCCGGGACTAGGGGCTCCTACGAGCAGTACTTC,CASSPGTRGSYEQYF
.,TRBJ2-5,.,TRBV2,TGTGCCAGCACTCTCGAGACCCAGTACTTC,CASTLETQYF
TRBD1,TRBJ1-6,.,TRBV7-2,TGTGCCAGCAGCTTAGCGGGGACAGGCCCCAATTCACCCCTCCACTTT,CASSLAGTGPNSPLHF
.,TRBJ2-7,.,TRBV19,TGTGCCACTACCGCTGGCTACGAGCAGTACTTC,CATTAGYEQYF
.,TRBJ1-1,.,TRBV30,TGTGCCTGGAGGGCAGGTTTGAACACTGAAGCTTTCTTT,CAWRAGLNTEAFF
TRBD2,TRBJ2-5,.,TRBV7-2,TGTGCCAGCAGCTCAGGACTAGCCCCCCAAGAGACCCAGTACTTC,CASSSGLAPQETQYF
TRBD2,TRBJ2-7,.,TRBV7-2,TGTGCCAGCAGCGCCCGACTAGCGGGGGACTACGAGCAGTACTTC,CASSARLAGDYEQYF
TRBD1,TRBJ2-6,.,TRBV11-2,TGTGCCAGCAGCCCGACAGGGACCGGGGCCAACGTCCTGACTTTC,CASSPTGTGANVLTF
TRBD2,TRBJ2-1,.,TRBV27,TGTGCCAGCAGTCTAGGGACTAGATTTGCCTACAATGAGCAGTTCTTC,CASSLGTRFAYNEQFF
TRBD1,TRBJ2-1,.,TRBV19,TGTGCCAGTAGTTCTCCTCCGGGACAGGGAATTGGGTCACCCTACAATGAGCAGTTCTTC,CASSSPPGQGIGSPYNEQFF
TRBD2,TRBJ2-1,.,TRBV4-1,TGCGCCAGCAGCCACCATAGCGGGGGCTCCTACAATGAGCAGTTCTTC,CASSHHSGGSYNEQFF
.,TRBJ2-3,.,TRBV5-8,TGTGCCAGCAGCTTGGCTGTTACTAGCACAGATACGCAGTATTTT,CASSLAVTSTDTQYF
TRBD1,TRBJ1-1,.,TRBV7-9,TGTGCCAGCAGCTTAGGGACAGGGAACACTGAAGCTTTCTTT,CASSLGTGNTEAFF
.,TRBJ1-1,.,TRBV6-5,TGTGCCAGCATGAGGACAGACATGAACACTGAAGCTTTCTTT,CASMRTDMNTEAFF
.,TRBJ2-1,.,TRBV7-3,TGTGCCAGCAGCTTAGAAGTTGGACCCGGGAATGAGCAGTTCTTC,CASSLEVGPGNEQFF
TRBD1,TRBJ1-4,.,TRBV4-2,TGTGCCAGCAGCCAAGAAGTCAGACAGGGCTGGGAAAAACTGTTTTTT,CASSQEVRQGWEKLFF
.,TRBJ2-7,once,TRBV7-9,TGTGCCGGCAGCTTACAGGCTGGTGGGGCCTACGAGCAGTACTTC,CAGSLQAGGAYEQYF
.,TRBJ2-7,.,TRBV6-5,TGTGCCAGCAGTTATAGGGGGACTGATCCCCAGTACTTC,CASSYRGTDPQYF
.,TRBJ2-5,once,TRBV6-6,TGTGCCAGCAGTTCCCGCGGGTTTGCGGCCCAGTACTTC,CASSSRGFAAQYF
TRBD2,TRBJ2-2,.,TRBV4-1,TGCGCCAGCAGCCCTAGCGGGGGGGCCACCGGGGAGCTGTTTTTT,CASSPSGGATGELFF
.,TRBJ1-2,.,TRBV9,TGTGCCAGCAGCGTAGCGAGTGGGACACTTACTAACTATGGCTACACCTTC,CASSVASGTLTNYGYTF
TRBD2,TRBJ2-2,.,TRBV4-2,TGTGCCAGCAGCCCTATTGGACTAGCGGGGGCCCTTGGCCGAGACACCGGGGAGCTGTTTTTT,CASSPIGLAGALGRDTGELFF
TRBD2,TRBJ2-7,.,TRBV11-2,TGTGCCAGCAGCGCCCTTTTACTAGCGGGGACCTACGAGCAGTACTTC,CASSALLLAGTYEQYF
.,TRBJ1-1,.,TRBV9,TGTGCCAGCAGCCTTCTAGGCAGCACCATGAACACTGAAGCTTTCTTT,CASSLLGSTMNTEAFF
.,TRBJ2-7,.,TRBV5-6,TGTGCCAGCAGCTTGGTAAGGCAGCTTGGGGTAAGCTTC,CASSLVRQLGVSF
.,TRBJ1-6,.,TRBV23-1,TGCGCCAGCAGTCAATCCAGTAGGCCCCTCCACTTT,CASSQSSRPLHF
.,TRBJ1-2,.,TRBV7-9,TGTGCCAGCAGCCCCATGGACCAGTTTCAATTCTATGGCTACACCTTC,CASSPMDQFQFYGYTF
.,TRBJ1-3,few,TRBV2,TGTGCCAGCAGTGCCCTGGGGGCGACTAGTACCATATATTTT,CASSALGATSTIYF
.,TRBJ2-3,.,TRBV20-1,TGCAGTGCTAGGGAACAGCAGTATTTT,CSAREQQYF
.,TRBJ2-1,.,TRBV5-1,TGCGCCAGCAGCTTGGGGGACTCCGGGCGGTCGTTCTTC,CASSLGDSGRSFF
.,TRBJ2-3,.,TRBV5-1,TGCGCCAGCAGCTTGGCCTGGCTGTCAGATACGCAGTATTTT,CASSLAWLSDTQYF
.,TRBJ2-1,.,TRBV5-1,TGCGCCAGCAGCTTGAGGTCCAGCAATGAGCAGTTCTTC,CASSLRSSNEQFF
TRBD1,TRBJ1-2,.,TRBV5-5,TGTGCCAGCAGCTTGCGACAGGGTATGAGAGGCTACACCTTC,CASSLRQGMRGYTF
.,TRBJ2-5,.,TRBV11-2,TGTGCCAGCAGCTTTTCTACGGGTTTTCGCGAGACCCAGTACTTC,CASSFSTGFRETQYF